This TCR beta chain was retrieved from a study of blood T cell repertoires in COVID-19. In the source study's methods: Amplifying reference gene primers gave estimates of nucleated cell counts. Profiling relied on immunoSEQ multiplex PCR, and the TCRdb table lists in-frame clones only, not all of them. That table furnishes V, J and clone size, whereas the DNA furnished D and trimming. The data show more than 20,000 clones, roughly 71% seen once. The CDR3 is made up of 13 amino acids. The germline V gene has CDR1 MNHNS and CDR2 SASEGT. Trimming stripped 3 bases from V and 5 bases from J, with 10 bases between.

The sequencing input was peripheral blood. The source of this sequence is a man older than 75 with active or convalescent COVID-19. The V and J genes are TRBV6-1 and TRBJ1-2; tentatively, D is TRBD1 (5 bases). The CDR3, as DNA: TGTGCCAGCAGTGACAGGGTCGGGTATGGCTACACCTTC. The encoded protein is CASSDRVGYGYTF.